The 20 T cell receptor beta chains listed next were all sequenced from one sample in a study of blood T cell repertoires in COVID-19. The assay was immunoSEQ multiplex PCR, and TCRdb's table has in-frame clones only and misses some. In the table there are some 100,000 clones, 85% to 90% of which are singletons. The sequenced sample consisted of peripheral blood. The receptors were sampled from a man between 65 and 85 years old who had recovered from COVID-19.

The chain is built from TRBV4-1 and TRBJ1-3; unclear D gene. V gave up 0 bases and J gave up 7 bases, with 4 bases separating them. The CDR3 has 12 residues. Per the germline V gene, CDR1 is MGHRA and CDR2 is YSYEKL. The CDR3 region has the DNA TGCGCCAGCAGCCAAGATTCTAACACCATATATTTT. Its protein is CASSQDSNTIYF.

This rearrangement joins TRBV2 to TRBJ1-1; D call uncertain. Per germline, CDR1 SNHLY and CDR2 FYNNEI. The V gene lost 2 bases and the J gene lost 1 base, with 5 bases spanning the gap. CDR3 size: 13 residues. CDR3 in DNA: TGTGCCAGCAGTGAAAGGAGGAACACTGAAGCTTTCTTT. Translated: CASSERRNTEAFF.

J is TRBJ1-1 and V is TRBV10-2, with D maybe TRBD1 (6 bases). CDR3 length: 13 residues. Germline CDR1 and CDR2: WSHSY and SAAADI. The ends were cut back, 4 bases at V and 4 bases at J, with 10 bases in the middle. CDR3 sequence: CASSVPGATEAFF. The DNA of the CDR3 is TGCGCCAGCAGTGTCCCAGGGGCCACTGAAGCTTTCTTT.

The gene calls are TRBV5-1 and TRBJ2-7, with D unresolved. V shed 2 bases and J shed 0 bases, with 9 bases lying between them. Germline V gives CDR1 SGHRS, CDR2 YFSETQ. The CDR3 is made up of 14 amino acids. The CDR3 DNA reads as TGCGCCAGCAGCTTATTCGGGTCCTCCTACGAGCAGTACTTC. Translating gives CASSLFGSSYEQYF.

The chain couples TRBV27 to TRBJ2-2; a possible D gene is TRBD1 (5 bases). With 3 bases removed from V and 5 bases from J, the gap between germline ends came to 13 bases. Germline V gives CDR1 MNHEY, CDR2 SMNVEV (reference sequence). CDR3 length: 15 residues. The CDR3 sequence: CASSFKGPRTGELFF. The CDR3, as DNA: TGTGCCAGCAGTTTTAAGGGGCCGAGGACCGGGGAGCTGTTTTTT.

The rearrangement joins TRBV7-9 to TRBJ2-3; 7 bases align to TRBD2. CDR3 length equals 16 residues. The junction had 5 bases not matched to a gene; V was cut back by 0 bases and J by 2 bases. Germline V gene lookup returns CDR1 SEHNR and CDR2 FQNEAQ (reference sequence). The CDR3 here is CASSLAAGEVTDTQYF. DNA for the CDR3: TGTGCCAGCAGCTTAGCCGCGGGGGAGGTCACAGATACGCAGTATTTT.

This sequence joins TRBV29-1 and TRBJ1-3, with D perhaps matching TRBD1 (5 bases). Trimming left V 6 bases short and J 4 bases short, with 13 bases between. Germline V gene data show CDR1 as SQVTM and CDR2 as ANQGSEA. The CDR3 spans 13 residues. The CDR3: CSVQVGLGNTIYF. CDR3 sequence (DNA): TGCAGCGTCCAGGTGGGGCTGGGAAACACCATATATTTT.

The DNA for the CDR3 is TGCGCCAGCAGCTTGGGTTACGGGGGGGTGAACGAGCAGTACTTC. Amino acid sequence: CASSLGYGGVNEQYF. The chain joins TRBV5-1 to TRBJ2-7; TRBD2 matches at 8 bases. Germline-derived CDR1 and CDR2 are SGHRS and YFSETQ. The V gene end was trimmed by 0 bases and the J gene end by 5 bases; junction bases not matched to a gene: 7. The CDR3 extends over 15 amino acids. The full variable domain, rest sourced from reference TRBV5-1 and TRBJ2-7, is KAGVTQTPRYLIKTRGQQVTLSCSPISGHRSVSWYQQTPGQGLQFLFEYFSETQRNKGNFPGRFSGRQFSNSRSEMNVSTLELGDSALYLCASSLGYGGVNEQYFGPGTRLTVT.

The chain combines TRBV5-1 with TRBJ2-7; 7 bases agree with TRBD2. V lost 0 bases, J lost 3 bases, and 6 bases stayed unmatched. Germline values: CDR1 SGHRS, CDR2 YFSETQ. The CDR3 has 15 residues. In DNA form, the CDR3 reads TGCGCCAGCAGCTTGGTGAGCGGGATTAACTACGAGCAGTACTTC. Translating it yields CASSLVSGINYEQYF.

This chain connects TRBV24-1 to TRBJ2-5; D possibly corresponds to TRBD1 (6 bases). This CDR3 contains 14 residues. Trimming stripped 8 bases from V and 9 bases from J, with 21 bases between. Per the germline V gene, CDR1 is KGHDR and CDR2 is SFDVKD. The CDR3 sequence: CATTLFRTGWSQYF. The CDR3 bases are TGTGCCACCACTCTATTCCGTACAGGGTGGTCCCAGTACTTC.

The chain links TRBV9 to TRBJ2-2; maybe TRBD1 (6 bases). V lost 2 bases to trimming and J lost 3 bases, with 17 bases between them. The length of the CDR3 is 17 residues. The germline gives CDR1 SGDLS, CDR2 YYNGEE. The CDR3 spells CASSVQGQIVYTGELFF. The CDR3 nucleotides read TGTGCCAGCAGCGTGCAGGGGCAAATTGTGTACACCGGGGAGCTGTTTTTT.

The gene calls are TRBV7-6 and TRBJ2-1; 8 positions match TRBD2. The germline V gene has CDR1 SGHVS and CDR2 FNYEAQ. CDR3 length equals 16 residues. V gave up 3 bases and J gave up 3 bases; unmatched junction bases: 7. The CDR3 sequence: CASSLSVSGSYNEQFF. The CDR3, as DNA: TGTGCCAGCAGCTTGTCGGTCAGCGGGAGCTACAATGAGCAGTTCTTC.

The chain is built from TRBV20-1 and TRBJ1-1; 8 nucleotides align to TRBD1. This CDR3 contains 11 residues. J gave up 11 bases and V 3 bases, and 5 bases lay outside the gene matches. Germline-derived CDR1 and CDR2 are DFQATT and SNEGSKA (reference sequence). The CDR3, as DNA: TGCAGTGCTAGGGACAGGGTGTCGGCTTTCTTT. It specifies CSARDRVSAFF.

V usage is TRBV6-4 and J usage is TRBJ2-3; D unclear. In germline, CDR1 is MRHNA, CDR2 SNTAGT. The CDR3 sequence is 13 residues long. Trimming left V 3 bases short and J 4 bases short, with 8 bases between. As DNA, the CDR3 is TGTGCCAGCAGTGAGGAGCCAGCAGATACGCAGTATTTT. Encoded protein: CASSEEPADTQYF.

The chain uses TRBV30 and TRBJ2-5, with D possibly being TRBD1 (5 bases). Trimming removed 5 bases at V and 5 bases at J, with 12 bases between. The CDR3 runs to 12 residues. Germline CDR1 and CDR2: GTSNPN and SVGIG (reference sequence). CDR3 bases: TGTGCCTGGGCAAGGGGCAGGGAGACCCAGTACTTC. Encoded protein: CAWARGRETQYF. Together with reference TRBV30 and TRBJ2-5, the CDR3 gives the full variable domain: SQTIHQWPATLVQPVGSPLSLECTVEGTSNPNLYWYRQAAGRGLQLLFYSVGIGQISSEVPQNLSASRPQDRQFILSSKKLLLSDSGFYLCAWARGRETQYFGPGTRLLVL.

The genes are TRBV7-9 and TRBJ2-2; 7 bases are a match to TRBD2. The CDR3 sequence is 17 residues long. From germline, CDR1 is SEHNR and CDR2 FQNEAQ (reference sequence). Trimming removed 5 bases from V and 2 bases from J; junction bases left unmatched: 11. CDR3 protein: CASSLWEGILNTGELFF. CDR3 DNA sequence: TGTGCCAGCAGCCTTTGGGAGGGGATCCTAAACACCGGGGAGCTGTTTTTT.

The rearrangement joins TRBV24-1 to TRBJ2-3; 8 bases map to TRBD1. CDR1 and CDR2 from the germline V gene are KGHDR and SFDVKD. The CDR3 has 16 amino acids. The trim removed 4 bases at V and 9 bases at J, leaving 14 bases unmatched. CDR3 residues: CATSDPRTGTSATQYF. The CDR3 DNA is TGTGCCACCAGTGACCCCCGGACAGGGACGAGCGCAACGCAGTATTTT.

J is TRBJ2-5 and V is TRBV5-1, with 10 bases identical to TRBD1. V lost 1 base, J lost 4 bases, and 4 bases stayed unmatched. This CDR3 is 15 amino acids long. Germline V lookup: CDR1 SGHRS, CDR2 YFSETQ. The CDR3 spells CASSLSTGGGETQYF. CDR3 coding DNA: TGCGCCAGCAGCTTGTCGACAGGGGGCGGAGAGACCCAGTACTTC.

This clone was detected a few times. The gene calls are TRBV7-9 and TRBJ2-7; 7 nucleotides line up with TRBD2. V lost 8 bases, J lost 6 bases, and 16 bases stayed unmatched. The CDR3 totals 15 residues. Germline V CDR1 and CDR2: SEHNR, FQNEAQ (reference sequence). Written as DNA, the CDR3 is TGTGCCAGCCTTAGTCCTGGGCGGGAGTCGGGCGAGCAGTACTTC. Translated: CASLSPGRESGEQYF.

J is TRBJ1-3 and V is TRBV5-6; 9 bases are a match to TRBD1. V gave up 3 bases and J gave up 0 bases; unmatched junction bases: 1. CDR3 length: 15 amino acids. The germline V gene encodes CDR1 SGHDT and CDR2 YYEEEE. CDR3: CASSWDRVSGNTIYF. CDR3 bases: TGTGCCAGCAGCTGGGACAGGGTCTCTGGAAACACCATATATTTT.